This T cell receptor beta chain was sequenced in a study of T cell responses to AZD1222 COVID-19 vaccine. Points from the study as a whole: Reportedly, nearly half of unique spike TCRs recognized epitopes outside B.1.351/B.1.1.7 mutations.

The data were produced by immunoSEQ multiplex PCR, yet TCRdb's version contains in-frame clones alone and is incomplete. In the table there are about 160,000 clones, roughly nine tenths of which are singletons. Regarding this clone: Its antigen is unknown.

The sequence was collected from an adult who received the AZD1222 COVID-19 vaccine. Here the sequenced sample was peripheral blood, taken 28 days after the second AZD1222 dose.

The CDR3 sequence is CASSYSPTGWHEQYF. As DNA, the CDR3 is TGTGCCAGCAGTTACTCGCCGACAGGGTGGCACGAGCAGTACTTC. The chain couples TRBV6-5 to TRBJ2-7, with TRBD1 identical over 7 bases. The V gene's germline CDR1 is MNHEY and CDR2 SVGAGI. The trim removed 0 bases at V and 5 bases at J, leaving 7 bases unmatched. The CDR3 loop spans 15 amino acids.